This TCR beta chain was profiled in a study of cytomegalovirus exposure and HLA in healthy donors. Overall study results and limits: TCR beta V- and J-gene trimming, according to a later analysis, was linked to a missense DCLRE1C variant.

Healthy donors of bone marrow made up the group. As concerns this clone: Its matching antigen is unknown.

Germline loops: CDR1 SGHTA, CDR2 FQGNSA. The CDR3 has 14 residues. V was clipped by 6 bases and J by 1 base; unmatched bases: 4. Primers included in the PCR were 60 Vbeta and 13 Jbeta primers. Original analysis: Around 11 million of some 80 million unique TCR beta chains were shared, per a later count. TCRdb's table, derived via immunoSEQ multiplex PCR, lists solely in-frame clones and lacks some. Clone size and the V and J calls come from that table; the DNA yielded D and trimming. The data show 150,000 to 200,000 clones, with 77% seen just once and 1.6% held by the top ten. The source material was PBMCs. The chain employs TRBV7-2 and TRBJ1-1; 8 positions agree with TRBD1. The sequence came from a woman aged 25 to 45 in good health and CMV-seronegative. CDR3 residues: CASSKTGGNTEAFF. The CDR3 nucleotides read TGTGCCAGCAGTAAAACAGGGGGGAACACTGAAGCTTTCTTT.